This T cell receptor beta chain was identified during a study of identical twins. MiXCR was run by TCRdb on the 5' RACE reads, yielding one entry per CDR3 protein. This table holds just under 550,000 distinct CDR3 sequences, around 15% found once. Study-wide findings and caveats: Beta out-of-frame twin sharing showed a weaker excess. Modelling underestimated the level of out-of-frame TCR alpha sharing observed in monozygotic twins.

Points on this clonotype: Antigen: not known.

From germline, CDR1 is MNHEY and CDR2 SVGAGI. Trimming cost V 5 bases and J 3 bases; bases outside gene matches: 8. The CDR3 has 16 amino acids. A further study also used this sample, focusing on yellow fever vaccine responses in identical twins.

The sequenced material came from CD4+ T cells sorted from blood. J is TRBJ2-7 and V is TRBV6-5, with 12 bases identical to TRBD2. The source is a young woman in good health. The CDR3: CASSRTSGNQYYEQYF. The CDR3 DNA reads TGTGCCAGCAGTCGGACTAGCGGGAATCAGTACTACGAGCAGTACTTC.